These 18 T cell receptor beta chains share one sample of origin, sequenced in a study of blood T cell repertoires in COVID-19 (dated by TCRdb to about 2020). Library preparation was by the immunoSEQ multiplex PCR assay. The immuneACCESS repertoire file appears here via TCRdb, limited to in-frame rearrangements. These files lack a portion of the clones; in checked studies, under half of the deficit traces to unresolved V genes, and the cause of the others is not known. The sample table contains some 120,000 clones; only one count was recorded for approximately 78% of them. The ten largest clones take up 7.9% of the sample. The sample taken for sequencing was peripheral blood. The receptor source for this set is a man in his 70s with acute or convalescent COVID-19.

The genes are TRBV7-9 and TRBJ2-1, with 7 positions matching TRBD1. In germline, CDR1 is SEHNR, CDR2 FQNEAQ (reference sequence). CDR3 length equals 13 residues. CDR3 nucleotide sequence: TGTTCCGCAACCTGGGACAGTTACAATGAGCAGTTCTTC. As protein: CSATWDSYNEQFF. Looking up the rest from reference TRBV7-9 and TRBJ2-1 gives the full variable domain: DTGVSQNPRHKITKRGQNVTFRCDPISEHNRLYWYRQTLGQGPEFLTYFQNEAQLEKSRLLSDRFSAERPKGSFSTLEIQRTEQGDSAMYLCSATWDSYNEQFFGPGTRLTVL.

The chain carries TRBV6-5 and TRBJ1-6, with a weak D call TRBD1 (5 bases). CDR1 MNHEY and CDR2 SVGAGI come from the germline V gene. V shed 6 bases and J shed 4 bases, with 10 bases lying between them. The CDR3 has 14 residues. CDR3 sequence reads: CASSGQGYNSPLHF. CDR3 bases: TGTGCCAGCAGCGGCCAGGGTTATAATTCACCCCTCCACTTT.

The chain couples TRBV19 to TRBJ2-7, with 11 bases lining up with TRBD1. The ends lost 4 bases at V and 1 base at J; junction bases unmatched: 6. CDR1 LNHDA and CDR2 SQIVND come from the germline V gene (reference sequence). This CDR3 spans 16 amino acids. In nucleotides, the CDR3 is TGTGCCAGTAGTAATGGGGGACAGGGGGGTTCCTACGAGCAGTACTTC. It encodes CASSNGGQGGSYEQYF.

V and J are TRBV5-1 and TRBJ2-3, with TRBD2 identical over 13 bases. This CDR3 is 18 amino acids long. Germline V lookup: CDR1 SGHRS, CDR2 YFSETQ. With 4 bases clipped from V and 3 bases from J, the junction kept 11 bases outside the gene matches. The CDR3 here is CASSDGTSGDVWTDTQYF. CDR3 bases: TGCGCCAGCAGCGATGGGACTAGCGGGGATGTGTGGACAGATACGCAGTATTTT.

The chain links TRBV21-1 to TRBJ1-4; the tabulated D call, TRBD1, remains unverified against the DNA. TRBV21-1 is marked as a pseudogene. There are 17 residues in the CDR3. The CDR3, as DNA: TGTGCCAGCAGCAAATTCCCCGGACAGGGGAATAATGAAAAACTGTTTTTT. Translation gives CASSKFPGQGNNEKLFF.

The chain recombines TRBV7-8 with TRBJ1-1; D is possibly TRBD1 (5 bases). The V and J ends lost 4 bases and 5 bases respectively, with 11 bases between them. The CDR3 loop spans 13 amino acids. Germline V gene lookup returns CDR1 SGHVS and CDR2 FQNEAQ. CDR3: CASSSQQGTEAFF. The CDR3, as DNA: TGTGCCAGCAGCTCCCAGCAGGGTACTGAAGCTTTCTTT.

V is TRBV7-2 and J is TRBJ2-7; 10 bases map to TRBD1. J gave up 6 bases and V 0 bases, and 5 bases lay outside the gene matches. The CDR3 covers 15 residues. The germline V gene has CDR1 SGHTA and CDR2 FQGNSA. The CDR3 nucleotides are TGTGCCAGCAGCTTAGCAGGGACAGGGGTTGTCGAGCAGTACTTC. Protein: CASSLAGTGVVEQYF. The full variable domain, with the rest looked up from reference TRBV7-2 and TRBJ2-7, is GAGVSQSPSNKVTEKGKDVELRCDPISGHTALYWYRQSLGQGLEFLIYFQGNSAPDKSGLPSDRFSAERTGGSVSTLTIQRTQQEDSAVYLCASSLAGTGVVEQYFGPGTRLTVT.

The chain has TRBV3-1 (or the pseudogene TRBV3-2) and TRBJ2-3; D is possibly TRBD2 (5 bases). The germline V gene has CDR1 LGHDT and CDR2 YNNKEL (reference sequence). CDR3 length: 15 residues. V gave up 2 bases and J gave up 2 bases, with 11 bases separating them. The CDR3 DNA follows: TGTGCCAGCAGCCAAAACGAGGGCCCCACAGATACGCAGTATTTT. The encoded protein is CASSQNEGPTDTQYF.

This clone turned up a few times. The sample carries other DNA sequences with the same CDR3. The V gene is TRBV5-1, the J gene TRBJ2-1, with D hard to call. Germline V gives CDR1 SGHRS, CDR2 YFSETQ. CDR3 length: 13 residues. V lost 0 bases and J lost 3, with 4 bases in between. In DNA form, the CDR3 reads TGCGCCAGCAGCTTGGGGAGCTACAATGAGCAGTTCTTC. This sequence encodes CASSLGSYNEQFF.

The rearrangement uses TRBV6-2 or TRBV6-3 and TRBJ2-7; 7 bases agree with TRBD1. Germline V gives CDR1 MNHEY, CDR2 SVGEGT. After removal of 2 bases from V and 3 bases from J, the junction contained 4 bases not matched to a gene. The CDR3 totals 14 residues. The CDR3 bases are TGTGCCAGCAGTTACCCGGACAGGAGCTACGAGCAGTACTTC. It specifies CASSYPDRSYEQYF.

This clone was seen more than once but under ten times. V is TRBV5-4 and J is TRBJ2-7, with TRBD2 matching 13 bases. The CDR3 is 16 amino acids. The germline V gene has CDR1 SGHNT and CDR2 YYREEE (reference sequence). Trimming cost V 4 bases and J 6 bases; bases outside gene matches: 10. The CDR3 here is CASSVGLAGVYREQYF. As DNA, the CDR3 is TGTGCCAGCAGCGTCGGACTAGCGGGAGTATACCGCGAGCAGTACTTC.

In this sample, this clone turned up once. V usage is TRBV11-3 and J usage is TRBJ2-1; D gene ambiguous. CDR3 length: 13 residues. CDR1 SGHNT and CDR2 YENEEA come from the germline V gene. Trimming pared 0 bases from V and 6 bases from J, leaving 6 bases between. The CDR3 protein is CASSLDERNEQFF. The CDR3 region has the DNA TGTGCCAGCAGCTTAGACGAGCGCAATGAGCAGTTCTTC.

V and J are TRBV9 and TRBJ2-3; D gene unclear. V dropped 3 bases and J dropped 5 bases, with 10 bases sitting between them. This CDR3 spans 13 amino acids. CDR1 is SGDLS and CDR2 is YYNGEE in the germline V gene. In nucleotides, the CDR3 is TGTGCCAGCAGCGCCACCCAGATAGATACGCAGTATTTT. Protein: CASSATQIDTQYF.

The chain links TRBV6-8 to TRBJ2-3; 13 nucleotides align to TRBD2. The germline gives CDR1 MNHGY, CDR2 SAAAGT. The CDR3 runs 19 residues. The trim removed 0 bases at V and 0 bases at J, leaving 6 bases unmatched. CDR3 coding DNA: TGTGCCAGCAGTTACTCGAGACTAGCGGGGGGCTGGAGCACAGATACGCAGTATTTT. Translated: CASSYSRLAGGWSTDTQYF.

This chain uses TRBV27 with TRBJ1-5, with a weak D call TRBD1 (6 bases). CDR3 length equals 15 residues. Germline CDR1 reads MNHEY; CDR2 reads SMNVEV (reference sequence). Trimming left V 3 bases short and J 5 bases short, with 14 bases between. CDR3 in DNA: TGTGCCAGCAGTTTTTCAGGGGTTGTGGATCAGCCCCAGCATTTT. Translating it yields CASSFSGVVDQPQHF.

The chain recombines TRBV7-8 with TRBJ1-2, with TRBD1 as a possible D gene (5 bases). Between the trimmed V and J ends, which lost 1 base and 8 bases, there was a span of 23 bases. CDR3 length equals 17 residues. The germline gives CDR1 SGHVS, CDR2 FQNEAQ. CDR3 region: CASSLVGMGGGSRGYTF. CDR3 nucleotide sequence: TGTGCCAGCAGCTTAGTCGGGATGGGGGGTGGCTCGCGAGGCTACACCTTC.

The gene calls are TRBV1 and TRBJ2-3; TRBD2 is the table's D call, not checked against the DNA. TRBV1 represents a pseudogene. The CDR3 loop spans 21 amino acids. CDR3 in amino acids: CTSSQAPLAGGPFSYTDTQYF. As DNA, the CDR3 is TGCACCAGCAGCCAAGCCCCTCTAGCGGGGGGCCCATTTAGTTACACAGATACGCAGTATTTT.

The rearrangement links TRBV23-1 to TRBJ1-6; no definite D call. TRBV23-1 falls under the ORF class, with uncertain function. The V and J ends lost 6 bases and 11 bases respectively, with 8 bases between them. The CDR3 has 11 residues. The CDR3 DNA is TGCGCCAGCAGGGCCTTTCCACCCCTCCACTTT. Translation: CASRAFPPLHF.